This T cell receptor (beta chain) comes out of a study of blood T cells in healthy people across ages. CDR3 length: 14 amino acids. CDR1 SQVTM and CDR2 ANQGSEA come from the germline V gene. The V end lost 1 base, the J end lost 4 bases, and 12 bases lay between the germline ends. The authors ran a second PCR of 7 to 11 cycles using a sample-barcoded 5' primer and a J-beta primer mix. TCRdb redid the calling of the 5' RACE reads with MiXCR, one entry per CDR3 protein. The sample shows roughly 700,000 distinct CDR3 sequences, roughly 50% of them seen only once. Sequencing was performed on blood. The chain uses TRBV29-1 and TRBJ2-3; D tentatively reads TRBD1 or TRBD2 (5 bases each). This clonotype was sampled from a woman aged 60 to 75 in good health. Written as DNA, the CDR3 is TGCAGCGTTGAAGGGGGGTTTAGCGCAGATACGCAGTATTTT. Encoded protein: CSVEGGFSADTQYF.